The T cell receptor beta chain described here comes from a study of CD8+ T cells in alopecia areata. Study-wide context: Treated patients received oral tofacitinib, 5 to 10 mg twice daily. Study-level results: Patients showed less clear TCR sequence sharing than mice, possibly partly because of HLA diversity.

Following extraction, RNA underwent reverse transcription to cDNA, which served as the sequencing template. The repertoire was sequenced with immunoSEQ multiplex PCR; TCRdb's copy has only in-frame clones and lacks some. The sample records 150,000 or so clones, about nine tenths being singletons. Lesional scalp punch biopsies and peripheral blood came from alopecia areata patients. Isolation of CD4+ and CD8+ T cells from PBMCs was achieved by sorting. Trimming took 4 bases from V and 7 from J, leaving 13 bases between them. The CDR3 is made up of 13 amino acids. Germline-derived CDR1 and CDR2 are SGDLS and YYNGEE. Concerning this clone: The antigen is undetermined.

The sequence was collected from a human donor with alopecia areata. The chain is built from TRBV9 and TRBJ2-3; tentative D call: TRBD1 (6 bases). This material consisted of CD8+ T cells sorted from blood, taken at week 0. The CDR3 protein is CASSTGTPNTQYF. CDR3 nucleotide sequence: TGTGCCAGCAGCACCGGGACACCTAATACGCAGTATTTT. The full variable domain, completed using reference TRBV9 and TRBJ2-3, is DSGVTQTPKHLITATGQRVTLRCSPRSGDLSVYWYQQSLDQGLQFLIQYYNGEERAKGNILERFSAQQFPDLHSELNLSSLELGDSALYFCASSTGTPNTQYFGPGTRLTVL.